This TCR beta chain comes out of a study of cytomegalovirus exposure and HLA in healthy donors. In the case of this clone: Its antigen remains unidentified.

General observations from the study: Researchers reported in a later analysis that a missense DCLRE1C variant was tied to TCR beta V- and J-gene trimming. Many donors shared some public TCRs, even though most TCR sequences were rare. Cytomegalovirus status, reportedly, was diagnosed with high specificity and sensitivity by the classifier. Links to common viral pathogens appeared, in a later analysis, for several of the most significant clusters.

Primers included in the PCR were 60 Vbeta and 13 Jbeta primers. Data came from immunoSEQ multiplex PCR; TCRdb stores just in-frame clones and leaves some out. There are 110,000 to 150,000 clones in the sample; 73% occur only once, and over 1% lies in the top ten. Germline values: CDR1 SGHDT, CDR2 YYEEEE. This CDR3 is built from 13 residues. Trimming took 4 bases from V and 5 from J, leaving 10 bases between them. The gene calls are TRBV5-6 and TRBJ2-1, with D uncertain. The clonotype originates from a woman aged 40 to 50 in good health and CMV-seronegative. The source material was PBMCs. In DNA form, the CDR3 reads TGTGCCAGCAGCCCGCGAAAGAACAATGAGCAGTTCTTC. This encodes CASSPRKNNEQFF. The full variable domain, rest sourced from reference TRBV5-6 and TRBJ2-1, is DAGVTQSPTHLIKTRGQQVTLRCSPKSGHDTVSWYQQALGQGPQFIFQYYEEEERQRGNFPDRFSGHQFPNYSSELNVNALLLGDSALYLCASSPRKNNEQFFGPGTRLTVL.